This T cell receptor (beta chain) is drawn from a study of OX40 agonist ivuxolimab in advanced cancers. Overall study: Patients were treated with intravenous ivuxolimab, dosed at 0.01 to 10 mg/kg and infused every 2 weeks. The study, taken as a whole, reports: CD8+ T cells averaged more expanded clones than CD4+. Normalized T-cell clonal expansion was also low in a subset of nonresponders.

V was clipped by 8 bases and J by 0 bases, with 7 bases between them. The CDR3 loop spans 12 amino acids. Germline V gene data show CDR1 as KGHSH and CDR2 as LQKENI. For this clone: Its specificity is unknown.

Autoimmune disease history or systemic immunosuppression was exclusionary. This table comes from immunoSEQ multiplex PCR, and its TCRdb copy is limited to in-frame clones, with some not included. There are 18,000 or so clones in the sample; roughly 83% occur only once, and around 15% lies in the top ten. The material sequenced was CD4+ or CD8+ T cells sorted from blood, taken in a trial of the OX40 agonist ivuxolimab. The source is an adult with an advanced solid tumor such as melanoma, head and neck, liver or kidney cancer. The rearrangement uses TRBV18 and TRBJ1-1; maybe TRBD1 (5 bases). CDR3 sequence: CASQGVNTEAFF. The CDR3 nucleotides are TGTGCCAGCCAAGGGGTGAACACTGAAGCTTTCTTT.